These 26 T cell receptor beta chains were all obtained from the same sample, sequenced in a study of regulatory T cells in long-lasting Graves disease. Regarding time point: newly diagnosed GD, antithyroid drugs for less than 3 months. With RNA extracted from PBMCs as input, the TCR library was made. Both iRepertoire HTBI primers and Arm-PCR of CDR3 regions were used to build the TCR beta libraries. TCRdb independently ran MiXCR on the multiplex PCR reads; one entry per CDR3 protein. The sample shows 350,000 to 500,000 distinct CDR3 sequences, about 16% of them seen only once. This sample also appeared in a second study, on T cells in Graves' hyperthyroidism and ophthalmopathy.

Material: peripheral blood mononuclear cells (PBMCs), obtained at new diagnosis, from a patient treated with antithyroid drugs. The receptor set was obtained from a woman between 25 and 40 years old with Graves disease.

This clonotype was counted at least ten times. The chain couples TRBV14 to TRBJ2-1, with 11 bases matching TRBD2. The CDR3 is 13 amino acids. With V trimmed by 3 bases and J by 10 bases, 2 bases remained unmatched. Germline V CDR1 and CDR2: SGHDN, FVKESK. CDR3 protein: CASSQIAGGEQFF. Written as DNA, the CDR3 is TGTGCCAGCAGCCAGATAGCGGGAGGGGAGCAGTTCTTC. Based on the CDR3 plus reference TRBV14 and TRBJ2-1, the full variable domain is EAGVTQFPSHSVIEKGQTVTLRCDPISGHDNLYWYRRVMGKEIKFLLHFVKESKQDESGMPNNRFLAERTGGTYSTLKVQPAELEDSGVYFCASSQIAGGEQFFGPGTRLTVL.

The rearrangement links TRBV20-1 to TRBJ2-1, with TRBD2 matching over 11 bases. Germline loops: CDR1 DFQATT, CDR2 SNEGSKA (reference sequence). The CDR3 contains 13 residues. V trimming: 6 bases; J trimming: 8 bases; junction bases outside the gene matches: 6. CDR3: CSARGLAEDEQFF. Here the CDR3 DNA reads TGCAGTGCACGGGGACTAGCGGAAGATGAGCAGTTCTTC.

The chain joins TRBV5-6 to TRBJ2-3; D might be TRBD1 (5 bases). The CDR3 consists of 16 residues. CDR1 and CDR2 from the germline V gene are SGHDT and YYEEEE. V was shortened by 1 base and J by 2 bases, with 14 bases between the two germline ends. For the CDR3, the DNA is TGTGCCAGCAGCTTGCGCAGGGCCCCCCACACAGATACGCAGTATTTT. Protein product: CASSLRRAPHTDTQYF.

This clonotype appeared many times. V gene TRBV11-2 combines with J gene TRBJ1-1, with 9 bases that match TRBD1. The CDR3 consists of 15 residues. V gave up 7 bases and J gave up 5 bases; unmatched junction bases: 11. Germline CDR1 is SGHAT and CDR2 is FQNNGV. Written as DNA, the CDR3 is TGTGCCAGCATACTTCTACAGGGGGCGCGGACTGAAGCTTTCTTT. Translating gives CASILLQGARTEAFF.

V gene TRBV5-5 combines with J gene TRBJ2-6; 14 bases map to TRBD2. Losses at the gene ends were 4 bases for V and 4 bases for J; bases not matched to a gene: 10. Germline V gene sequence: CDR1 SGHKS, CDR2 YYEKEE (reference sequence). The CDR3 covers 19 residues. The CDR3 DNA follows: TGTGCCAGCAGCCCATGGACTAGCGGGAGGCCATCCGGGGCCAACGTCCTGACTTTC. Residues: CASSPWTSGRPSGANVLTF.

The gene calls are TRBV15 and TRBJ2-1, with D perhaps being TRBD1 or TRBD2 (5 bases each). Trimming pared 2 bases from V and 7 bases from J, leaving 15 bases between. Germline V gives CDR1 LNHNV, CDR2 YYDKDF (reference sequence). The length of the CDR3 is 15 residues. The CDR3 DNA reads as TGTGCCACCAGCAGACCAATCGGGACGGGAAATGAGCAGTTCTTC. Translating gives CATSRPIGTGNEQFF.

The chain has TRBV4-2 and TRBJ2-5, with a possible D match to TRBD2 (6 bases). Trimming removed 3 bases from V and 2 bases from J, with 13 bases in between. CDR3 length: 15 residues. Germline V CDR1 and CDR2: LGHNA, YNFKEQ. CDR3 nucleotides: TGTGCCAGCAGCCATGTTGGCGGGGATCAAGAGACCCAGTACTTC. This gives the protein CASSHVGGDQETQYF.

The genes are TRBV2 and TRBJ1-6; D may be TRBD1 (5 bases). The CDR3 is 16 amino acids. Trimming took off 2 bases at V and 6 bases at J, with 14 bases between the two ends. CDR1 is SNHLY and CDR2 is FYNNEI in the germline V gene. The CDR3 protein is CASSENGGAGNSPLHF. The DNA for the CDR3 is TGTGCCAGCAGTGAAAATGGAGGGGCGGGTAATTCACCCCTCCACTTT. The full variable domain, its missing parts supplied by reference TRBV2 and TRBJ1-6, is EPEVTQTPSHQVTQMGQEVILRCVPISNHLYFYWYRQILGQKVEFLVSFYNNEISEKSEIFDDQFSVERPDGSNFTLKIRSTKLEDSAMYFCASSENGGAGNSPLHFGNGTRLTVT.

This clonotype has a handful of counts. The chain links TRBV27 to TRBJ2-7; 7 nucleotides agree with TRBD2. CDR1 is MNHEY, CDR2 SMNVEV, per germline (reference sequence). The CDR3 runs to 13 residues. The V and J ends lost 6 bases and 5 bases, in that order; junction bases with no gene match: 7. The CDR3 loop is CASSGTISHEQYF. The CDR3, as DNA: TGTGCCAGCAGCGGGACTATTTCCCACGAGCAGTACTTC.

The J gene is TRBJ2-7, the V gene TRBV11-1; tentative D call: TRBD1 (5 bases). V lost 4 bases to trimming and J lost 6 bases, with 25 bases between them. The germline V gene encodes CDR1 SGHAT and CDR2 FQDESV (reference sequence). CDR3 size: 17 residues. CDR3 residues: CASSYHPGPPGNLEQYF. CDR3 bases: TGTGCCAGCAGCTACCACCCAGGACCTCCAGGGAATCTCGAGCAGTACTTC.

This clonotype was observed at least ten times. V and J are TRBV28 and TRBJ2-4; TRBD1 matches at 11 bases. The V gene's germline CDR1 is MDHEN and CDR2 SYDVKM. This CDR3 comprises 18 residues. With V trimmed by 4 bases and J by 11 bases, 19 bases remained unmatched. The CDR3 protein is CASSSPGTGGTSRGVQYF. For the CDR3, the DNA is TGTGCCAGCAGTTCTCCCGGGACAGGGGGGACTAGCCGCGGCGTTCAGTACTTC.

This clonotype came up many times. The V and J genes are TRBV5-1 and TRBJ2-7; 10 positions match TRBD1. V lost 4 bases and J lost 2; bases outside the gene matches: 9. Germline CDR1 is SGHRS and CDR2 is YFSETQ. The CDR3 consists of 16 residues. CDR3 in DNA: TGCGCCAGCAGCCCCACCGGGACAGGGGTTCCCTACGAGCAGTACTTC. It translates to CASSPTGTGVPYEQYF.

This clonotype was seen repeatedly, ten times or more. CDR3 nucleotide sequence: TGTGCCAGCGGGACGGTTAGCAATCAGCCCCAGCATTTT. Translation: CASGTVSNQPQHF. The chain uses TRBV27 and TRBJ1-5; a possible D gene is TRBD1 (5 bases). The V end lost 8 bases, the J end lost 0 bases, and 8 bases lay between the germline ends. Germline V gives CDR1 MNHEY, CDR2 SMNVEV (reference sequence). The CDR3 spans 13 residues.

This clonotype has only a few counts. V is TRBV27 and J is TRBJ2-3; TRBD1 matches at 9 bases. This CDR3 is 16 amino acids long. J was trimmed by 6 bases and V by 6 bases; bases with no gene match: 13. CDR1 MNHEY and CDR2 SMNVEV come from the germline V gene (reference sequence). CDR3 bases: TGTGCCAGCAGGGAGGGGTGGGGACAGGGAACGGATACGCAGTATTTT. This sequence encodes CASREGWGQGTDTQYF.

This clonotype appeared many times. The V call is TRBV2, the J call TRBJ1-1; tentatively, D is TRBD1 (5 bases). The CDR3 consists of 13 residues. The V end was cut by 5 bases, the J end by 2 bases, with 9 bases between. Germline values: CDR1 SNHLY, CDR2 FYNNEI. Here the CDR3 reads CASSTRDNTEAFF. For the CDR3, the DNA is TGTGCCAGCAGTACAAGGGACAACACTGAAGCTTTCTTT.

With regard to this clonotype: A much more abundant neighbour one base away suggests this may be a read error. V usage is TRBV30 and J usage is TRBJ2-7, with 8 bases matching TRBD2. Germline loops: CDR1 GTSNPN, CDR2 SVGIG (reference sequence). This CDR3 is built from 16 residues. In DNA, the CDR3 is TGTGCCTGGAGTGCTCCGAAGGGGACTAGGGGCTACGAGCAGTGCTTC. This gives the protein CAWSAPKGTRGYEQCF.

The chain is built from TRBV19 and TRBJ2-1; D unresolved. The ends were cut back, 8 bases at V and 8 bases at J, with 16 bases in the middle. Germline V gene lookup returns CDR1 LNHDA and CDR2 SQIVND (reference sequence). This CDR3 has 13 residues. CDR3 residues: CASAVVRNHEQFF. CDR3 coding DNA: TGTGCCAGTGCTGTTGTTCGGAACCATGAGCAGTTCTTC. Full variable domain (rest looked up from reference TRBV19 and TRBJ2-1): DGGITQSPKYLFRKEGQNVTLSCEQNLNHDAMYWYRQDPGQGLRLIYYSQIVNDFQKGDIAEGYSVSREKKESFPLTVTSAQKNPTAFYLCASAVVRNHEQFFGPGTRLTVL.

This chain links TRBV11-2 with TRBJ2-1; D gene uncertain. CDR1 and CDR2 from the germline V gene are SGHAT and FQNNGV. V lost 7 bases and J 7 bases, leaving 17 bases between the germline ends. The CDR3 sequence is 14 residues long. The CDR3: CASNDIGLHNEQFF. The DNA for the CDR3 is TGTGCCAGCAACGACATCGGCCTTCATAATGAGCAGTTCTTC.

This clonotype was recorded many times. This chain joins TRBV12-3 or TRBV12-4 and TRBJ2-1; D unclear. The CDR3 has 12 residues. The V end was cut by 6 bases, the J end by 7 bases, with 10 bases between. The CDR3 spells CASSPYLNEQFF. CDR3 sequence (DNA): TGTGCCAGCAGCCCTTACTTAAATGAGCAGTTCTTC.

Ten or more counts support this clonotype. The chain employs TRBV12-3 or TRBV12-4 and TRBJ2-2; D is unclear. CDR3 length: 15 amino acids. The V end was cut by 4 bases, the J end by 1 base, with 10 bases between. CDR3 amino acids: CASSSLGMNTGELFF. The CDR3 bases are TGTGCCAGCAGTTCTCTAGGGATGAACACCGGGGAGCTGTTTTTT.

The chain is built from TRBV7-9 and TRBJ1-3; D unresolved. Germline loops: CDR1 SEHNR, CDR2 FQNEAQ (reference sequence). Trimming stripped 2 bases from V and 7 bases from J, with 9 bases between. The CDR3 totals 13 residues. CDR3 sequence reads: CASSLRYTNTIYF. CDR3 DNA: TGTGCCAGCAGCTTAAGATACACCAACACCATATATTTT.

This rearrangement joins TRBV10-1 to TRBJ2-3, with TRBD2 matching 10 bases. Germline CDR1 and CDR2: WNHNN and SYGVQD (reference sequence). This CDR3 is 17 amino acids long. Trimming took 3 bases from V and 4 from J; bases not matched to a gene: 10. DNA for the CDR3: TGCGCCAGCAGTGACGAGGCTAGCGGGAGTTCCCCAGATACGCAGTATTTT. Residues: CASSDEASGSSPDTQYF.

In its sample, this clonotype was seen many times. The chain employs TRBV6-1 and TRBJ2-2; 9 positions agree with TRBD2. There are 16 residues in the CDR3. The J segment lost 5 bases and the V segment lost 2 bases, leaving 6 bases of the junction unmatched. Germline-derived CDR1 and CDR2 are MNHNS and SASEGT. The CDR3 loop reads CASSEIQSGRTGELFF. In nucleotides, the CDR3 is TGTGCCAGCAGTGAAATACAGAGCGGGAGGACCGGGGAGCTGTTTTTT.

There are many counts of this clonotype. CDR3 in DNA: TGTGCCAGCAGCCGAGAGGTTGCAACTAATGAAAAACTGTTTTTT. Translating gives CASSREVATNEKLFF. The V and J genes are TRBV5-5 and TRBJ1-4; D ambiguous. Germline loops: CDR1 SGHKS, CDR2 YYEKEE (reference sequence). V was pared by 4 bases and J by 0 bases, with 10 bases between. CDR3 length: 15 amino acids.

This rearrangement joins TRBV7-9 to TRBJ2-7; D possibly corresponds to TRBD1 (6 bases). This CDR3 has 15 amino acids. Looked up from germline, CDR1 is SEHNR and CDR2 is FQNEAQ (reference sequence). The V gene lost 1 base and the J gene lost 5 bases, with 15 bases spanning the gap. Here the CDR3 DNA reads TGTGCCAGCAGCTTAGGGGCAGGGGTGGGGGACGAGCAGTACTTC. This sequence encodes CASSLGAGVGDEQYF.

The V gene is TRBV12-3 or TRBV12-4, the J gene TRBJ2-7, with 9 positions matching TRBD2. V lost 5 bases and J lost 3; bases outside the gene matches: 8. The CDR3 length is 15 residues. In DNA, the CDR3 is TGTGCCAGCAGTAGATCCGGGACTAGCAGCTACGAGCAGTACTTC. Protein sequence: CASSRSGTSSYEQYF.